The source of this TCR beta chain is a study of T cell responses to AZD1222 COVID-19 vaccine (TCRdb year 2021). About the full investigation: A total of approximately 250 trial participants underwent TCR sequencing, of whom 207 had received two doses of AZD1222 and around 25 had received two doses of the MenACWY control vaccine. Trial participants were enrolled by age into subgroups of 18-55, 56-69 and 70-plus years, and around 140, 26 and 57 TCR-sequenced participants, respectively, were included in these subgroups.

What the authors observed across the whole study: Vaccine-associated CD4 TCRs spanned the whole spike protein, with dominant responses in regions 160-218 and 743-854. In the small 56-69-year group, the increase in depth fell short of significance, most likely because of low power. After two AZD1222 doses, both the breadth and the depth of spike-specific TCRs were significantly higher than at day 0 and than in MenACWY recipients. Reportedly, almost half of the unique spike-specific TCRs recognized epitopes lying outside the regions that are mutated in the B.1.351 and B.1.1.7 variants. Conclusions about previously exposed vaccinees are limited, since just six AZD1222 recipients were seropositive for SARS-CoV-2 at baseline. Because no day 14 peak-response samples were available, repertoires were characterized only after the peak T cell response. Participants were mostly white British and included more females than males, and it was suggested by the authors that clonal diversity may have been underestimated.

The CDR3 regions of human TCRbeta chains were analyzed by immunosequencing. The original methods were these. TCRs in the repertoires were compared against a reference library of SARS-CoV-2-specific TCRs that had been generated with the MIRA antigen-specificity platform. Breadth meant the fraction of unique TCRs that were SARS-CoV-2-associated, whereas depth meant the fraction of total T cells that were SARS-CoV-2-associated. Each spike-specific TCR was assigned to its reactive spike region and to a CD4 or CD8 class using the MIRA data. Log10-transformed breadth and depth values were compared by one-way ANOVA with Sidak's multiple comparisons tests. As stored in TCRdb, this immuneACCESS dataset retains in-frame rearrangements with V and J assigned. A fraction of the clones does not appear; measured against another copy, unresolved V genes explain less than half of the discrepancy, and the remainder lacks a known reason. V, J and clone size were drawn from that table, and D and trimming were deduced from the DNA. The sample table holds fewer than 200,000 clones, of which roughly 89% were seen once. The ten largest clones add up to less than 1.3% of the sample.

Ends trimmed: V by 0 bases, J by 5 bases; bases unmatched to a gene: 9. The CDR3, cysteine through phenylalanine, is 16 amino acids long. Left in the record is the CDR3 DNA by itself, 48 bases read in frame from the first base. According to the germline V gene, CDR1 reads SGHRS and CDR2 reads YFSETQ. As to this clone: The antigen it recognizes is unknown. There are no base qualities to consult, and no much larger clone falls within one base.

Per the publication, the time point label means: about 28 days (+/-7) after the second vaccine dose. AZD1222 recipients given second doses at about 4 weeks or at about 12 weeks were pooled, since spike-specific TCR depth and breadth were not found to differ between the two schedules. Vaccinee samples came from UK trials COV001 and COV002, including a single-blind randomized controlled phase 2/3 trial of AZD1222 (ChAdOx1 nCoV-19) in healthy adults. For TCRbeta chain sequencing, PBMC samples from trial participants were taken at day 0 and at day 28 after the second dose. The sample consisted of peripheral blood, taken 28 days after the second AZD1222 dose. The receptor's source is an adult who received the AZD1222 COVID-19 vaccine. The chain uses TRBV5-1 and TRBJ1-1, and 8 junction bases match TRBD1. The nucleotides read TGCGCCAGCAGCTTGGGGACAGGGACGTTATCTACTGAAGCTTTCTTT. Its protein reads: CASSLGTGTLSTEAFF.